The entry below describes one TCR beta chain. Its antigen is currently unknown. This sample was taken from a study of Graves' ophthalmopathy and Graves' hyperthyroidism. Points from the study as a whole: Most expanded clonotypes in thyroid above 0.001 frequency also showed up in blood. Sensitivity of approximately 88% and specificity of less than 82% were achieved when a 13-signature model separated ophthalmopathy from stable hyperthyroidism.

V gave up 0 bases and J gave up 7 bases, with 13 bases separating them. The CDR3 totals 15 residues. Looked up from germline, CDR1 is LNHNV and CDR2 is YYDKDF (reference sequence). It was on clinical symptoms, serum thyroxine, TRAb, thyroid ultrasound and orbital computed tomography that diagnosis relied. The sequenced template was RNA, covering the TCR beta CDR3 region. HTBI-primed RT-PCR formed the first round, and a multiplex PCR formed the second. TCRdb passed the multiplex PCR reads through MiXCR, listing each CDR3 protein once. The sample gives roughly 230,000 distinct CDR3 sequences, around a fifth of which show up once; more than 35% is in the top ten.

The chain is built from TRBV15 and TRBJ1-5; no definite D call. The material sequenced was peripheral blood. The clonotype was recovered from a woman in her forties or fifties with Graves' ophthalmopathy. The CDR3 region has the DNA TGTGCCACCAGCAGAGAGCGGGGTCAGTGGCAGCCCCAGCATTTT. Encoded protein: CATSRERGQWQPQHF.